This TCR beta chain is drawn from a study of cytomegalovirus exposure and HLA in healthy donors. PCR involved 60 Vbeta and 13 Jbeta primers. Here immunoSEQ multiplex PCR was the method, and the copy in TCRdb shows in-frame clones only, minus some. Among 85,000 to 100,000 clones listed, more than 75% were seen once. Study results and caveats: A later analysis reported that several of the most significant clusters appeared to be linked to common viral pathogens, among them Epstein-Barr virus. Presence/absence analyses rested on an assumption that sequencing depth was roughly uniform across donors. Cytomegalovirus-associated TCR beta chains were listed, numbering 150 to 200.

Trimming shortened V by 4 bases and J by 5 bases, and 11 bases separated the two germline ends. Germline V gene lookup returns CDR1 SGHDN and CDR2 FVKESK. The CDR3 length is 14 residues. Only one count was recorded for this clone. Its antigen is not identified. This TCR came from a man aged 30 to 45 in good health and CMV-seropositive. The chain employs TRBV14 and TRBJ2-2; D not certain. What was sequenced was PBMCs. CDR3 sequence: CASSPRRHTGELFF. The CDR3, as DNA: TGTGCCAGCAGCCCAAGACGACATACCGGGGAGCTGTTTTTT. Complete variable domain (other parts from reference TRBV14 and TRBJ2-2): EAGVTQFPSHSVIEKGQTVTLRCDPISGHDNLYWYRRVMGKEIKFLLHFVKESKQDESGMPNNRFLAERTGGTYSTLKVQPAELEDSGVYFCASSPRRHTGELFFGEGSRLTVL.